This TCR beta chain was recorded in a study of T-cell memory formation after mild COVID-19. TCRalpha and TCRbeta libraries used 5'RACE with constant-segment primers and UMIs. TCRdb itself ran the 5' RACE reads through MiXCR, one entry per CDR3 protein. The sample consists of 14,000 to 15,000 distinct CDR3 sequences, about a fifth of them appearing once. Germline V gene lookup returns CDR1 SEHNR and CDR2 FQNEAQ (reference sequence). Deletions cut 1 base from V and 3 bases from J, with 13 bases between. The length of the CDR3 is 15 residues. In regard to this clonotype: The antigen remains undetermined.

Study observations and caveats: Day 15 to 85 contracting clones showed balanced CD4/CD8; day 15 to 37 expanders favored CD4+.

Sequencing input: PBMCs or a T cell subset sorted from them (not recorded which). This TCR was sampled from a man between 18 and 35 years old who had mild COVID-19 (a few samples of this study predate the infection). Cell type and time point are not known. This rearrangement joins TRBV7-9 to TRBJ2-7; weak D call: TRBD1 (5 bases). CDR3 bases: TGTGCCAGCAGCTTAGAGGGGCGAAGCCGCTACGAGCAGTACTTC. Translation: CASSLEGRSRYEQYF. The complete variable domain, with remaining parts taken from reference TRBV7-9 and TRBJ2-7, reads DTGVSQNPRHKITKRGQNVTFRCDPISEHNRLYWYRQTLGQGPEFLTYFQNEAQLEKSRLLSDRFSAERPKGSFSTLEIQRTEQGDSAMYLCASSLEGRSRYEQYFGPGTRLTVT.